This T cell receptor beta chain stems from a study of T cells expressing NK-cell markers. Study-level information: According to the study, TCR beta repertoires originated from sorted CD3+CD56+NKG2C+, CD3+CD56+NKG2C- and CD3+CD56-NKG2C+ T cells.

Findings and limits, study-wide: The contribution of dominant NKG2C+ clonotypes to CD8+ T cells in more than five donors was roughly 1.0-7.0%.

A note on this clonotype: Its cognate antigen is unknown.

From the 5' RACE reads, TCRdb lists one entry per CDR3 protein and no DNA. Its listing shows 350,000 to 400,000 distinct CDR3 sequences. Specimen: blood T cells: a sorted CD56 or NKG2C T cell subset, CD4+ or CD8+ T cells, or bulk PBMC T cells (not recorded which). The sequence was collected from a woman aged 45-65 years in good health.

CDR3 loop: CASSKKEDTTGELFF. V and J are TRBV21-1 and TRBJ2-2; TCRdb returns TRBD1, unconfirmable since there is no DNA. TRBV21-1 is a pseudogene locus. This CDR3 has 15 amino acids.